This T cell receptor (beta chain) was recorded in a study of blood T cells in healthy people across ages (dated by TCRdb to 2013 to 2016). Background on the whole study: In model experiments, roughly one uniquely barcoded TCR beta cDNA molecule per two T cells was captured by template switching. The study measured age-related changes in TCR beta repertoire diversity using deep sequencing normalized with unique cDNA molecular identifiers. The donors were split into four age groups: young (average 16 years), middle-aged (39), aged (around 67) and long-lived (82). Donors of different ages were randomly distributed across sequencing lanes to avoid experimental bias. Using the same blood draw, the study looked at two additional independent replicas of 1 million unique cDNA reads for two donors, one aged 18 to 30 and the other aged 80 or older. Overall study outcomes, separate from this receptor: Observed TCR beta diversity per million T cells fell roughly linearly with age, and a significant reduction was already apparent by age about 36. Compared with the aged group, the long-lived group had more naive CD4+ T cells, fewer expanded clones and increased TCR diversity, a pattern suggesting age selection. Because donor CMV infection status was unknown, age-related changes in expanded clonotypes were potentially confounded. Total diversity estimates from one million sequenced T cells were considered lower bounds and underestimates. Observed TCR beta diversity correlated strongly with the percentage of naive T cells measured by flow cytometry. Because profiling used bulk unsorted PBMCs, naive and antigen-experienced compartments could not be compared conclusively.

The library was built by means of 5' RACE. This sample was sequenced with an Illumina HiSeq 2500. The second PCR ran for about 7 to 11 cycles and used a J-beta primer mix along with a sample-barcoded 5' primer. A template-switch 5' adaptor carrying 12 random nucleotides introduced a unique molecular identifier onto each TCR beta cDNA molecule. At least 2.5 million CDR3-containing paired-end reads were obtained from each sample. The Mint cDNA synthesis kit, primed by a TRBC-specific oligonucleotide, was used to synthesize first-strand cDNA from all RNA. After uracil-DNA glycosylase treatment, a first 18-cycle PCR used universal primers M1SS and BC2_uni_R on all cDNA. Under the source paper's analysis protocol: Each sample was normalized by randomly selecting 1 million high-quality reads, each carrying a distinct molecular identifier. Instead of being binned into consensus sequences, reads with shared molecular identifiers were discarded. MiTCR, run with a Q25 quality threshold and the strictest error-elimination algorithm, handled CDR3 identification, clonotype clustering and error correction. A nonparametric unseen species model with Euler transformation was used to estimate lower-bound total TCR beta diversity. The raw public data were reprocessed by TCRdb itself: fastp quality trimming at Q25, MiXCR clonotype calling, in-frame beta chains only. Entries that share a CDR3 protein sequence are merged under the most common genes and DNA. The V and J calls follow TCRdb's processing rather than the paper's. The sample table contains more than 1 million distinct CDR3 sequences; only one count was recorded for 45% of them. The ten largest clonotypes hold approximately 17% of the sample.

The 40 or so donors, aged 6 to 90 years, were systemically healthy Caucasian individuals from Russia. Roughly 9 milliliters of peripheral blood were drawn from each donor into EDTA-treated Vacutainer tubes. Ficoll-Paque density-gradient centrifugation was used to isolate PBMCs, with at least 6.5 million obtained per sample. Trizol reagent was used to extract total RNA from the PBMCs, yielding at least 6 micrograms per sample. Naive CD45RAhigh/CD27high T cell percentages were measured by flow cytometry on a PBMC aliquot from every donor. As to this clonotype: Its antigen target is currently unknown. No clone much larger than this one lies a single base away; base qualities are absent.

The CDR3 sequence holds 16 residues, the cysteine and phenylalanine included. The sequence is cut down to CDR3 DNA, 48 bases in frame from base 1. Trimming accounts for 0 bases at V and 4 bases at J, while the number of junction bases matched to no gene is 5. The germline V gene specifies WSHSY as CDR1 and SAAADI as CDR2. The origin of this receptor is an older woman in good health. The rearranged chain carries TRBV10-2 and TRBJ1-2; 10 bases in the junction line up with TRBD1. Sequenced sample: blood. The bases read TGCGCCAGCAGTGAGTCCGGACAGGGGGTGAGCTATGGCTACACCTTC. It specifies CASSESGQGVSYGYTF.